This TCR beta chain was sequenced during a study of T-cell reconstitution after alpha-beta-depleted transplantation in children. Remarks on this clonotype: The antigen remains undetermined.

CDR1 is DFQATT, CDR2 SNEGSKA, per germline (reference sequence). The CDR3 extends over 12 amino acids. Losses at the gene ends were 5 bases for V and 9 bases for J; bases not matched to a gene: 7. The TCRbeta library was prepared with unique molecular identifiers. TCRdb re-analysed the PCR reads in MiXCR, keeping a single row per CDR3 protein. The sample shows about 1,000,000 distinct CDR3 sequences, under 30% of them seen only once. Notes on the study in general: Certain patients had high TCRbeta diversity at day 60, and it came from recipient T cells and thymic progenitors that survived.

The chain couples TRBV20-1 to TRBJ2-3; the match to TRBD1 covers 8 bases. The sequenced sample was PBMCs, mostly from graft donor cells, obtained 360 days after TCRalphabeta/CD19-depleted stem cell transplant. This receptor was taken from a boy in the first two years of life who had a stem cell transplant for SCID, so the T cells may come from the graft donor. This CDR3 is CSAQTGQATQYF. The CDR3 nucleotides are TGCAGTGCTCAAACGGGACAGGCCACGCAGTATTTT.